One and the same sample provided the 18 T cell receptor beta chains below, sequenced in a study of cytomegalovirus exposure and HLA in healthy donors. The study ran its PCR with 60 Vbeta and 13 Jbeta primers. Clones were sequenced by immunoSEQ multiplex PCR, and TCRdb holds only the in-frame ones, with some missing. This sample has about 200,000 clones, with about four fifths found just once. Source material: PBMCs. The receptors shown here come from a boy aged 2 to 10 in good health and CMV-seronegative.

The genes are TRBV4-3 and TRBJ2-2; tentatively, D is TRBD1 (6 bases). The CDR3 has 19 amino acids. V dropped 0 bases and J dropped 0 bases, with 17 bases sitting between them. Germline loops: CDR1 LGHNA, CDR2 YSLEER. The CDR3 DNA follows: TGCGCCAGCAGCCAAGAGGCGACTTGGACAGCCTCGAACACCGGGGAGCTGTTTTTT. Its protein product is CASSQEATWTASNTGELFF.

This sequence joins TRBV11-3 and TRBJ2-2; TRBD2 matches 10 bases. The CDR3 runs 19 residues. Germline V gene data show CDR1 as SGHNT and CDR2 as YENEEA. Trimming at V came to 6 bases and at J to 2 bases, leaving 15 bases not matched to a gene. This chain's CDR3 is CASRGPGVAGGLNTGELFF. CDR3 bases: TGTGCCAGCAGGGGACCGGGAGTAGCGGGGGGCCTAAACACCGGGGAGCTGTTTTTT.

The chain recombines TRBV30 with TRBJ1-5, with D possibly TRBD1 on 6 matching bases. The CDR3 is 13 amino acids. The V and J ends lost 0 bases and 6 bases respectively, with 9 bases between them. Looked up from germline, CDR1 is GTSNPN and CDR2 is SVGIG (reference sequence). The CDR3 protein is CAWSVDRGQPQHF. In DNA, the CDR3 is TGTGCCTGGAGTGTGGACAGAGGTCAGCCCCAGCATTTT.

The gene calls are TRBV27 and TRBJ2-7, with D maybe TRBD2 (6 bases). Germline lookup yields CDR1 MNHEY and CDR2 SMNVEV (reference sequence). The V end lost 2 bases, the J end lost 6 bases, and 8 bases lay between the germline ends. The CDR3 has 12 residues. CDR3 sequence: CASSLVGGEQYF. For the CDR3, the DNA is TGTGCCAGCAGTTTAGTCGGGGGCGAGCAGTACTTC.

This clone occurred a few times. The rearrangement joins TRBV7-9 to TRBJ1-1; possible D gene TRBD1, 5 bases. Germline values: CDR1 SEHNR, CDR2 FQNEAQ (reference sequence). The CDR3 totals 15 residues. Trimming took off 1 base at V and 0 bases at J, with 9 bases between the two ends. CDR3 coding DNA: TGTGCCAGCAGCTTAGGTCAGGGATTGAACACTGAAGCTTTCTTT. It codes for CASSLGQGLNTEAFF.

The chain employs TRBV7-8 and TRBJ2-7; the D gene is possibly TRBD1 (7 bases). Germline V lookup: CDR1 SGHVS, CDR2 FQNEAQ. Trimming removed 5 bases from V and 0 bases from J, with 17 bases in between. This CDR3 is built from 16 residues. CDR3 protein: CASSNRGRGISYEQYF. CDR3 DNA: TGTGCCAGCAGCAATAGGGGGCGGGGTATCTCCTACGAGCAGTACTTC.

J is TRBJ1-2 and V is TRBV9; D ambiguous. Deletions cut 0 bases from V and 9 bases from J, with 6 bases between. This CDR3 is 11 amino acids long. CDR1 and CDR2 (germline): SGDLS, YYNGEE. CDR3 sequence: CASSVAGSYTF. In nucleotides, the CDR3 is TGTGCCAGCAGCGTAGCGGGAAGCTACACCTTC.

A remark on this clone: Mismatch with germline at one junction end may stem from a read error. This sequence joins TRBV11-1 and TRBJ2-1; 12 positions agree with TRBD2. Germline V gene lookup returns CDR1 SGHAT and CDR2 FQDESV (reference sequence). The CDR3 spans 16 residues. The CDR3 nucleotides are TGTGCCAGCAGCTTCTCGCTAGCGGGGGGGTACAATGAGCAGCTCTTC. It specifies CASSFSLAGGYNEQLF.

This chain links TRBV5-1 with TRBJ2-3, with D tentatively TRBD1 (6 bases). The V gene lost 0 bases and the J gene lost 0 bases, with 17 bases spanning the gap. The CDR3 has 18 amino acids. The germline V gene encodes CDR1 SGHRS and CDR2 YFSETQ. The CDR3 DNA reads TGCGCCAGCAGCTTGGGGCCCCCCGGGACAACTAGCACAGATACGCAGTATTTT. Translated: CASSLGPPGTTSTDTQYF.

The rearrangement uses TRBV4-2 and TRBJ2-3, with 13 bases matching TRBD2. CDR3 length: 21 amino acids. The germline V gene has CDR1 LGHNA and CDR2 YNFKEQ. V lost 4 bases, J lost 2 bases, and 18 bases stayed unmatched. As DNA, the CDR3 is TGTGCCAGCAGCCCGAAGCGACTAGCGGGGGGCCCCCTCTCTTTCACAGATACGCAGTATTTT. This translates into CASSPKRLAGGPLSFTDTQYF.

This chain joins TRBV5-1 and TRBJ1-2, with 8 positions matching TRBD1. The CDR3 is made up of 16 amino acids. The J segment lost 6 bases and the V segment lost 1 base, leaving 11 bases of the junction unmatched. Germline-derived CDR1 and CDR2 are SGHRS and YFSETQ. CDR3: CASSLWGGRGLDGYTF. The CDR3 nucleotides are TGCGCCAGCAGCTTGTGGGGGGGCAGGGGGCTGGATGGCTACACCTTC.

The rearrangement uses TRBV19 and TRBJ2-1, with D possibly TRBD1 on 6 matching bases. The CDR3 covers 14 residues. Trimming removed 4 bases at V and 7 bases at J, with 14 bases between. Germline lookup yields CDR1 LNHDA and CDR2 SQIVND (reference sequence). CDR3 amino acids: CASSKGTTPNEQFF. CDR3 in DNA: TGTGCCAGTAGTAAGGGGACAACCCCGAATGAGCAGTTCTTC. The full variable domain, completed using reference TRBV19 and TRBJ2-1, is DGGITQSPKYLFRKEGQNVTLSCEQNLNHDAMYWYRQDPGQGLRLIYYSQIVNDFQKGDIAEGYSVSREKKESFPLTVTSAQKNPTAFYLCASSKGTTPNEQFFGPGTRLTVL.

The DNA for the CDR3 is TGTGCCAGTCGGCAGGACTTACCCAACATTCAGTACTTC. It is translated as CASRQDLPNIQYF. This chain links TRBV2 with TRBJ2-4, with TRBD2 as a possible D gene (5 bases). CDR1 SNHLY and CDR2 FYNNEI come from the germline V gene. The CDR3 spans 13 residues. Trimming took 9 bases from V and 7 from J, leaving 16 bases between them.

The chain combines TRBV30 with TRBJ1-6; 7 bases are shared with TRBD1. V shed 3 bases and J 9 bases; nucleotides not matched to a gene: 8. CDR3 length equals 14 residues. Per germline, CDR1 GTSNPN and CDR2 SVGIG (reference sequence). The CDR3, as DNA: TGTGCCTGGAGGAGACGACCAGGGGGTTCACCCCTCCACTTT. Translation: CAWRRRPGGSPLHF. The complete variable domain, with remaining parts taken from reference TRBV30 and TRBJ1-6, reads SQTIHQWPATLVQPVGSPLSLECTVEGTSNPNLYWYRQAAGRGLQLLFYSVGIGQISSEVPQNLSASRPQDRQFILSSKKLLLSDSGFYLCAWRRRPGGSPLHFGNGTRLTVT.

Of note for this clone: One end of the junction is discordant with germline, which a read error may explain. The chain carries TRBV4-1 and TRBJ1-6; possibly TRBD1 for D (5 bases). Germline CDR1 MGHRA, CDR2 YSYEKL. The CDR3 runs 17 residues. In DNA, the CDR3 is TGCGCCAGCAGCCCCGACAGACCGAGCTCCTATAATTCACCCCCCCACTTT. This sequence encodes CASSPDRPSSYNSPPHF.

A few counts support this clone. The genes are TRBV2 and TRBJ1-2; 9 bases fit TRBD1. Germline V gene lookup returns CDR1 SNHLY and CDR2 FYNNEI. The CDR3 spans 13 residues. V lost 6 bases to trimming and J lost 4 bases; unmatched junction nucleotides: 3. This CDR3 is CASRGTGIYGYTF. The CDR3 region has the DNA TGTGCCAGCAGAGGGACAGGGATCTATGGCTACACCTTC.

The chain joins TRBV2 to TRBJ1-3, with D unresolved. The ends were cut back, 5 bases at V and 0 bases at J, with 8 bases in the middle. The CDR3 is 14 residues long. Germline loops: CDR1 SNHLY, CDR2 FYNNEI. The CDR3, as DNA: TGTGCCAGCAGTCCTCAGTACTCTGGAAACACCATATATTTT. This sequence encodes CASSPQYSGNTIYF. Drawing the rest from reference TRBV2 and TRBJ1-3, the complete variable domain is EPEVTQTPSHQVTQMGQEVILRCVPISNHLYFYWYRQILGQKVEFLVSFYNNEISEKSEIFDDQFSVERPDGSNFTLKIRSTKLEDSAMYFCASSPQYSGNTIYFGEGSWLTVV.

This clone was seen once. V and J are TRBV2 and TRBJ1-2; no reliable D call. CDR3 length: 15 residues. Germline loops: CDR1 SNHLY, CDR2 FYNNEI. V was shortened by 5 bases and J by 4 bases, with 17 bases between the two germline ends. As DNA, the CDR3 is TGTGCCAGCAGTCGAGGGTCACAAACCAGCTATGGCTACACCTTC. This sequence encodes CASSRGSQTSYGYTF.